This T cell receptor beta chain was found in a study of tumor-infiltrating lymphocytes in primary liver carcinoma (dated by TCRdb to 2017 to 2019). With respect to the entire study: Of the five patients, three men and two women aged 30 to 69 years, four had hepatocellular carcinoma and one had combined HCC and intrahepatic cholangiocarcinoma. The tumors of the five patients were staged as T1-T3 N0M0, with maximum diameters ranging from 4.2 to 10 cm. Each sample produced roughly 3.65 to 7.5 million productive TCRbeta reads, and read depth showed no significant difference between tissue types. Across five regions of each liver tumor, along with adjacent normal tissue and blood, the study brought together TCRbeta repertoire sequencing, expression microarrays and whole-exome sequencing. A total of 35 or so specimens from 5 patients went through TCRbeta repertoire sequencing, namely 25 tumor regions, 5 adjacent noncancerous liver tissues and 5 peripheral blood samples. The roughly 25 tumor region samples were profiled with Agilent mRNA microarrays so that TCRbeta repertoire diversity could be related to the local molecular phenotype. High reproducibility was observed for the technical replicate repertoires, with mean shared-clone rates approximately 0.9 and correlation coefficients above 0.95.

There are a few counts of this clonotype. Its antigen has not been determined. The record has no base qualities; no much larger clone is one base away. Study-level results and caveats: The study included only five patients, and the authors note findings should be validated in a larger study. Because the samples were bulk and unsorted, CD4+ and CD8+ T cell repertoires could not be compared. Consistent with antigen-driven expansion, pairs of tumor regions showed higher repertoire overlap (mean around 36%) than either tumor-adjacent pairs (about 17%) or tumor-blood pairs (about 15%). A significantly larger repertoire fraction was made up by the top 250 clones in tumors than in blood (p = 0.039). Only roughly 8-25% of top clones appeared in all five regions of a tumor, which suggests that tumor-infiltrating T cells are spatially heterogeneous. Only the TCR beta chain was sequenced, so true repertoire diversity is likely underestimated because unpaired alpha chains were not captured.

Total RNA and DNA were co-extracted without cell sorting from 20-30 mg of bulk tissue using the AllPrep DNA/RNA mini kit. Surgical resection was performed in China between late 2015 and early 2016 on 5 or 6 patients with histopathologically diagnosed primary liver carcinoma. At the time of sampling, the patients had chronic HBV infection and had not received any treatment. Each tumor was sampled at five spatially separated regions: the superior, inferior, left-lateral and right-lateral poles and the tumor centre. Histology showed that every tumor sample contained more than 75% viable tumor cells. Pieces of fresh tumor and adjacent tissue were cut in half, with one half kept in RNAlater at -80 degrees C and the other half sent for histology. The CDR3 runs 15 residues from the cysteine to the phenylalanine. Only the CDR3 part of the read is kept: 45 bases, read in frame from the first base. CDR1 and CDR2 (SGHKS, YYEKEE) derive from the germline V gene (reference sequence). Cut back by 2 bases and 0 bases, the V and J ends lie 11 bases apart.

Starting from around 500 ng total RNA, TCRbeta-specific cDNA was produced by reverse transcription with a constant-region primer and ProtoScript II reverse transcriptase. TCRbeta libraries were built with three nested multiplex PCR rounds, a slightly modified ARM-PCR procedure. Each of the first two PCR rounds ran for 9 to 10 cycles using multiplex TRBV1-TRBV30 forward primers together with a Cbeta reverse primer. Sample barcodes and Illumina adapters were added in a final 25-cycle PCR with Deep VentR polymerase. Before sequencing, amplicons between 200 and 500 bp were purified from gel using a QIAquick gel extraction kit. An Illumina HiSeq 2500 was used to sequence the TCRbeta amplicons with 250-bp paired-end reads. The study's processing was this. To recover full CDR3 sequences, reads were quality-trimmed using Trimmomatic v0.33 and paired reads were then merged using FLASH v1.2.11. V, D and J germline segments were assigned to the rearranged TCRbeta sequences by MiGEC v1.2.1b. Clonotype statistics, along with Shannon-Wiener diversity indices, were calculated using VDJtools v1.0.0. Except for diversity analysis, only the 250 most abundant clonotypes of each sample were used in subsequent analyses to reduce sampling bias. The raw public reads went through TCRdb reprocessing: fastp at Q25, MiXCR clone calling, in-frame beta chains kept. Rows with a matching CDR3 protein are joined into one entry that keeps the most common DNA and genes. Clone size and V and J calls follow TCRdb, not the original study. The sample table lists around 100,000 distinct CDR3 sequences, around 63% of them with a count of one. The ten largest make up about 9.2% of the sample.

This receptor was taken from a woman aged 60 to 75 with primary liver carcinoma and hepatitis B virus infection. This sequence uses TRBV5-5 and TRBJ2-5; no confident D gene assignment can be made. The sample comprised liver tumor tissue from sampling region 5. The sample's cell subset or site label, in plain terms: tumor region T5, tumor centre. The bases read TGTGCCAGCAGCTTTAGACTGATGAACCAAGAGACCCAGTACTTC. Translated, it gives CASSFRLMNQETQYF.